This TCR beta chain appears in the sequencing data of a study of blood T cell repertoires in COVID-19. Whole-study context: Samples representing acute and convalescent COVID-19 were sourced from the United States, Italy and Spain. The analysed material was cDNA or gDNA that came from T cells, B-cell-depleted T cells, or PBMCs.

Under the authors' procedure: Cell counts per sample came from amplifying reference gene primers. Clones were sequenced by immunoSEQ multiplex PCR, and TCRdb holds only the in-frame ones, with some missing. The V and J calls and clone size come from that table; D and trimming were worked out from the DNA. The sample yields about 180,000 clones, around 89% seen once. CDR3 length: 15 residues. With V trimmed by 1 base and J by 7 bases, 6 bases remained unmatched. Per germline, CDR1 SGHTA and CDR2 FQGNSA. The receptor comes from a woman in her thirties with acute or convalescent COVID-19. The sequenced sample was peripheral blood. The chain combines TRBV7-2 with TRBJ2-7; 11 bases fit TRBD2. Written as DNA, the CDR3 is TGTGCCAGCAGCTTAGTGATAGCGGGAGGGCGTGAGCAGTACTTC. Translated: CASSLVIAGGREQYF.